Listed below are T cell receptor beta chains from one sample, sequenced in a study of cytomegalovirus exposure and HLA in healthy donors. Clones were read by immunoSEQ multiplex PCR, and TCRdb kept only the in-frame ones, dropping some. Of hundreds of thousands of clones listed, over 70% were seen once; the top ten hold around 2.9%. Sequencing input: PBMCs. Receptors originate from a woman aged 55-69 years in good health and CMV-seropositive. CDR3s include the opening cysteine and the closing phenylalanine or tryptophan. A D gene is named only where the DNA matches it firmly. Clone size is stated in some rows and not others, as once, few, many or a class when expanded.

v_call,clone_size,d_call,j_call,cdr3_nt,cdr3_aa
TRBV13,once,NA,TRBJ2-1,TGTGCCAGCAGCTCCGAACCTGGGACTGCGACGCAGTTCTTC,CASSSEPGTATQFF
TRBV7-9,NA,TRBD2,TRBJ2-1,TGTGCCAGCAGCCCAGGGTTAGCGGGAGTGGTGAACAATGAGCAGTTCTTC,CASSPGLAGVVNNEQFF
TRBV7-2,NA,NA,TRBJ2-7,TGTGCCAGCAGCTTAGGCCGGTACGAGCAGTACTTC,CASSLGRYEQYF
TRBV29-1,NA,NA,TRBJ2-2,TGCAGCGTGGGACAACGGAACACCGGGGAGCTGTTTTTT,CSVGQRNTGELFF
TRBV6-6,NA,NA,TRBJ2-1,TGTGCCAGCAGTAGCCCTAGTAGTGAGCAGTTCTTC,CASSSPSSEQFF
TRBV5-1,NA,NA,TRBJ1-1,TGCGCCAGCAGCTTGGCTGTTAGGACAGCGAACACTGAAGCTTTCTTT,CASSLAVRTANTEAFF
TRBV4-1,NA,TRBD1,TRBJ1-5,TGCGCCAGCAGCCAACTTCTCGACAGGGTCTCGGACCAGCCCCAGCATTTT,CASSQLLDRVSDQPQHF
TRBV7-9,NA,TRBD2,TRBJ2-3,TGTGCCAGCAGCCCCAGCTGGCGGGAGAATTCAGATACGCAGTATTTT,CASSPSWRENSDTQYF
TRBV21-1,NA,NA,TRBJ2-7,TGTGCCAGCAGCAAAGAGCTGGGCCTTGCCTACGAGCAGTACTTC,CASSKELGLAYEQYF
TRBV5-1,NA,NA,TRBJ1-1,TGCGCCAGCAGCTCTCGTATGAACACTGAAGCTTTCTTT,CASSSRMNTEAFF
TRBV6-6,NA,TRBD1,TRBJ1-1,TGTGCCAGCAGTTATGGACAGGGGGGCACTGAAGCTTTCTTT,CASSYGQGGTEAFF
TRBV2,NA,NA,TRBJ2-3,TGTGCCAGCAGTAGACAGGAAGGCACAGATACGCAGTATTTT,CASSRQEGTDTQYF
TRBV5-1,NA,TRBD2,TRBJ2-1,TGCGCCAGCAGCTTGGCCGTGAGCGGGGAGTACAATGAGCAGTTCTTC,CASSLAVSGEYNEQFF
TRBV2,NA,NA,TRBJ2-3,TGTGCCAGCAGTGAACAGGCTCCTACGCAGTATTTT,CASSEQAPTQYF
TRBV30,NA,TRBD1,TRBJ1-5,TGTGCCTGGAGCATCGGGACAGGGGTTGGTCAGCCCCAGCATTTT,CAWSIGTGVGQPQHF
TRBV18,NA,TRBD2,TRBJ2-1,TGTGCCAGCTCACCAGGACTAGCGGGAGGTGATGAGCAGTTCTTC,CASSPGLAGGDEQFF
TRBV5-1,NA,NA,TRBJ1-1,TGCGCCAGCAGCTTGGCCGGGACAATGAACACTGAAGCTTTCTTT,CASSLAGTMNTEAFF
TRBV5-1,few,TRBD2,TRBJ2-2,TGCGCCAGCAGCTTGGTCCCCAGCGGGAGTGCCGGGGAGCTGTTTTTT,CASSLVPSGSAGELFF
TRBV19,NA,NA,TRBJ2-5,TGTGCCAGTAGTAACAACCCCGGGGAGACCCAGTACTTC,CASSNNPGETQYF
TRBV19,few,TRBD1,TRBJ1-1,TGTGCCAGTAGTATCACAGGGGTGGAAACTGAAGCTTTCTTT,CASSITGVETEAFF
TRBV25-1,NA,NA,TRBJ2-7,TGTGCCAGCAGTGAATATAGTTGGACAGACTACGAGCAGTACTTC,CASSEYSWTDYEQYF
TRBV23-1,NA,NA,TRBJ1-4,TGCGCCAGCAGCCCTTTCGGGATCTGGGAGAATGAAAAACTGTTTTTT,CASSPFGIWENEKLFF
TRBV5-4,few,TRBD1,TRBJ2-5,TGTGCCAGCAGCTTGGGACAGGGGGAGACCCAGTACTTC,CASSLGQGETQYF
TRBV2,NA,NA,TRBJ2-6,TGTGCCAGCAGCGGCGAAGACAGATTACAATTCTCTGGGGCCAACGTCCTGACTTTC,CASSGEDRLQFSGANVLTF
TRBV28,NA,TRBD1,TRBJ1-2,TGTGCCAGCAGATATTCTACAGGGGCCGGGGTTGGCTACACCTTC,CASRYSTGAGVGYTF
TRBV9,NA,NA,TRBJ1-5,TGTGCCAGCAGCGCAGGACAGTCAGCTCAGCCCCAGCATTTT,CASSAGQSAQPQHF
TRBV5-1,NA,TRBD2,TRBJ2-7,TGCGCCAGCAGTTTAGCGGGAGGGCTAGCGGGGGAGCAGTACTTC,CASSLAGGLAGEQYF
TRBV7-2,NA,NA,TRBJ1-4,TGTGCCAGCACCGGCTCCGCCACAGGGCATCCTAATGAAAAACTGTTTTTT,CASTGSATGHPNEKLFF
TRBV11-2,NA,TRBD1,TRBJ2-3,TGTGCCAGCAGCCCCCGGGACAGGGGAGGAGATACGCAGTATTTT,CASSPRDRGGDTQYF
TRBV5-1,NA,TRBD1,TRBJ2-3,TGCGCCAGCAGCTCAGGGACAGGGAGCACAGATACGCAGTATTTT,CASSSGTGSTDTQYF
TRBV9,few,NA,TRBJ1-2,TGTGCCAGCAGCGTAGTAAAGGAGGACTATGGCTACACCTTC,CASSVVKEDYGYTF
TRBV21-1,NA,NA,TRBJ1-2,TGTGCCAGCAGCAGAGGACAGTTCTATGGCTACACCTTC,CASSRGQFYGYTF
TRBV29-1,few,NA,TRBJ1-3,TGCAGCGTTGAAGTCAAAGGGCCGGGATTCTCTGGAAACACCATATATTTT,CSVEVKGPGFSGNTIYF
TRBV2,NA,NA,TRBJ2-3,TGTGCCAGCGCTGTTGTAGATGCAGATACGCAGTATTTT,CASAVVDADTQYF
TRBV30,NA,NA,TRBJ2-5,TGTGCCTGGTCGGTCACGTACCAAGAGACCCAGTACTTC,CAWSVTYQETQYF
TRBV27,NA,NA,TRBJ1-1,TGTGCCAGCAGTCCTCTCCATAGGACATTCAACACTGAAGCTTTCTTT,CASSPLHRTFNTEAFF
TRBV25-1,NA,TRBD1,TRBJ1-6,TGTGCCAGCAGGCTAACGGGAGGACAGGGCTCTTCACCCCTCCACTTT,CASRLTGGQGSSPLHF
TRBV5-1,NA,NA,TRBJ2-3,TGCGCCAGCAGCCTCTCCGGCGGCCCACGGAGGGATACGCAGTATTTT,CASSLSGGPRRDTQYF
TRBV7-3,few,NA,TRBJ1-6,TGTGCCAGCAGCTTAAACGTCGGGGTTAATTCACCCCTCCACTTT,CASSLNVGVNSPLHF
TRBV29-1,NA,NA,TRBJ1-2,TGCAGCGTCCGGGACACAACTAACTATGGCTACACCTTC,CSVRDTTNYGYTF
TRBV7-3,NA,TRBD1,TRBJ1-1,TGTGCCAGCAGCTTCGCCCACCCGGGACAGGGGGGGGAAGCTTTCTTT,CASSFAHPGQGGEAFF